These 27 T cell receptor beta chains came from one sample sequenced in a study of cytomegalovirus exposure and HLA in healthy donors. In the PCR, 60 Vbeta and 13 Jbeta primers were used. Some clones are missing from TCRdb's copy, which holds only in-frame ones; the method was immunoSEQ multiplex PCR. This repertoire shows fewer than 200,000 clones, around 80% found once; its top ten account for 0.6% to 0.95%. The sample taken for sequencing was PBMCs. These receptors originate from a female donor in good health and CMV-seronegative.

The chain has TRBV2 and TRBJ2-5; 12 bases are shared with TRBD2. V trimming: 5 bases; J trimming: 2 bases; junction bases outside the gene matches: 3. Germline CDR1 is SNHLY and CDR2 is FYNNEI. CDR3 length: 15 amino acids. The CDR3 region has the DNA TGTGCCAGCAGTTTACTAGCGGGAGGTCAAGAGACCCAGTACTTC. Translation gives CASSLLAGGQETQYF.

The gene calls are TRBV6-6 and TRBJ2-2; 9 positions match TRBD2. With V trimmed by 0 bases and J by 9 bases, 8 bases remained unmatched. Germline CDR1 and CDR2: MNHNY and SVGAGI (reference sequence). This CDR3 has 16 residues. CDR3 protein: CASSYSLAGRRRELFF. CDR3 in DNA: TGTGCCAGCAGTTACTCGCTAGCGGGAAGGAGGAGGGAGCTGTTTTTT.

This clone showed up just a few times. The chain links TRBV4-3 to TRBJ2-1; TRBD2 matches at 8 bases. This CDR3 has 17 residues. Per the germline V gene, CDR1 is LGHNA and CDR2 is YSLEER. Germline trimming cut 0 bases from V and 0 bases from J; bases unmatched to any gene: 4. CDR3 nucleotides: TGCGCCAGCAGCCAAGATTTAGCGGGGAGCTCCTACAATGAGCAGTTCTTC. Translating gives CASSQDLAGSSYNEQFF.

The chain combines TRBV10-3 with TRBJ1-1; D gene unclear. V lost 3 bases to trimming and J lost 4 bases, with 6 bases between them. Germline V gene sequence: CDR1 ENHRY, CDR2 SYGVKD. This CDR3 has 12 amino acids. The CDR3 DNA reads TGTGCCATCAGTGATGTGGCCACTGAAGCTTTCTTT. Protein sequence: CAISDVATEAFF.

This clone was detected once. V usage is TRBV28 and J usage is TRBJ1-1, with D possibly being TRBD1 (6 bases). Between the trimmed V and J ends, which lost 6 bases and 8 bases, there was a span of 16 bases. The CDR3 totals 13 residues. CDR1 and CDR2 from the germline V gene are MDHEN and SYDVKM. The CDR3 DNA reads TGTGCCAGCAGCCGCAGGGGCTCCTGGGAAGCTTTCTTT. Translated: CASSRRGSWEAFF.

This clone was detected a few times. The chain carries TRBV10-3 and TRBJ1-1; D remains unclear. With 2 bases removed from V and 0 bases from J, the gap between germline ends came to 16 bases. This CDR3 region has 17 residues. In germline, CDR1 is ENHRY, CDR2 SYGVKD. CDR3 sequence (DNA): TGTGCCATCAGTGAGGGACGTCGAGGGATAGTGAACACTGAAGCTTTCTTT. It encodes CAISEGRRGIVNTEAFF.

The rearrangement uses TRBV4-3 and TRBJ2-3, with 9 positions matching TRBD2. CDR3 length equals 16 residues. The V segment lost 4 bases and the J segment 7 bases; nucleotides outside the gene matches: 12. Germline-derived CDR1 and CDR2 are LGHNA and YSLEER. The chain's CDR3 is CASSPRAGGGGNTQYF. In nucleotides, the CDR3 is TGCGCCAGCAGCCCACGCGCGGGAGGGGGAGGGAATACGCAGTATTTT.

V usage is TRBV6-5 and J usage is TRBJ1-1; D possibly corresponds to TRBD1 (5 bases). Trimming pared 4 bases from V and 0 bases from J, leaving 12 bases between. The germline CDR1 and CDR2 sequences are MNHEY and SVGAGI. The CDR3 spans 15 residues. The CDR3 nucleotides are TGTGCCAGCAGTTTCATTGGCAGGGTGAACACTGAAGCTTTCTTT. Translated: CASSFIGRVNTEAFF.

V usage is TRBV6-5 and J usage is TRBJ1-2, with D possibly being TRBD1 (5 bases). The CDR3 covers 13 residues. Germline V lookup: CDR1 MNHEY, CDR2 SVGAGI. Trimming removed 4 bases at V and 10 bases at J, with 16 bases between. The CDR3 DNA follows: TGTGCCAGCAGTTCCCTCCAAGGGGTTCACTACACCTTC. This encodes CASSSLQGVHYTF.

The table lists this clone with a few counts. The chain employs TRBV28 and TRBJ2-5, with 8 nucleotides matching TRBD1. The CDR3 consists of 14 residues. The junction had 4 bases not matched to a gene; V was cut back by 3 bases and J by 4 bases. The V gene's germline CDR1 is MDHEN and CDR2 SYDVKM. The CDR3 is CASSLSGGAETQYF. The CDR3 coding sequence is TGTGCCAGCAGTTTGTCAGGGGGCGCAGAGACCCAGTACTTC.

The rearrangement links TRBV11-2 to TRBJ1-1; D gene ambiguous. V was cut by 4 bases and J by 11 bases, with 23 bases left in between. The CDR3 sequence is 15 residues long. Germline CDR1 reads SGHAT; CDR2 reads FQNNGV. The CDR3 sequence: CASSSAERFLNRAFF. CDR3 DNA sequence: TGTGCCAGCAGCTCCGCTGAACGCTTTCTGAATCGGGCTTTCTTT.

This chain connects TRBV27 to TRBJ1-6, with TRBD1 identical over 10 bases. V lost 7 bases and J lost 7; bases outside the gene matches: 16. The CDR3 consists of 18 residues. The germline CDR1 and CDR2 sequences are MNHEY and SMNVEV (reference sequence). DNA for the CDR3: TGTGCCAGCACCTCCTACTTGGCCCAGGACAGGGGGAATTCACCCCTCCACTTT. Translating it yields CASTSYLAQDRGNSPLHF.

The chain employs TRBV2 and TRBJ1-5; a possible D gene is TRBD1 (5 bases). This CDR3 is built from 14 residues. V shed 7 bases and J shed 4 bases, with 14 bases lying between them. The V gene's germline CDR1 is SNHLY and CDR2 FYNNEI. CDR3 protein: CASTPVGQNQPQHF. The CDR3 DNA reads as TGTGCCAGCACCCCCGTGGGGCAAAATCAGCCCCAGCATTTT.

V is TRBV7-2 and J is TRBJ2-2; tentative D call: TRBD2 (7 bases). V was pared by 5 bases and J by 4 bases, with 14 bases between. CDR1 SGHTA and CDR2 FQGNSA come from the germline V gene. The CDR3 contains 15 residues. The DNA for the CDR3 is TGTGCCAGCAGCCCTATAGGGGGGGCCACCGGGGAGCTGTTTTTT. Its translation: CASSPIGGATGELFF.

The V gene is TRBV5-1, the J gene TRBJ2-2; TRBD2 aligns across 12 bases. The V gene end was trimmed by 4 bases and the J gene end by 5 bases; junction bases not matched to a gene: 6. The CDR3 length is 16 residues. Germline V gives CDR1 SGHRS, CDR2 YFSETQ. The CDR3 sequence: CASSAGLAGPTGELFF. The DNA for the CDR3 is TGCGCCAGCAGCGCAGGACTAGCGGGGCCTACCGGGGAGCTGTTTTTT.

The chain links TRBV7-2 to TRBJ2-2, with TRBD1 matching over 9 bases. CDR3 size: 15 residues. CDR1 is SGHTA, CDR2 FQGNSA, per germline. V lost 5 bases to trimming and J lost 4 bases; unmatched junction nucleotides: 5. This chain's CDR3 is CASSQGQGPTGELFF. CDR3 DNA sequence: TGTGCCAGCAGCCAGGGACAGGGACCCACCGGGGAGCTGTTTTTT. The whole variable domain, remainder taken from reference TRBV7-2 and TRBJ2-2, is GAGVSQSPSNKVTEKGKDVELRCDPISGHTALYWYRQSLGQGLEFLIYFQGNSAPDKSGLPSDRFSAERTGGSVSTLTIQRTQQEDSAVYLCASSQGQGPTGELFFGEGSRLTVL.

V usage is TRBV5-1 and J usage is TRBJ2-2; weak D call: TRBD2 (6 bases). V lost 6 bases and J 8 bases, leaving 32 bases between the germline ends. Germline V gene lookup returns CDR1 SGHRS and CDR2 YFSETQ. This CDR3 has 19 residues. The CDR3, as DNA: TGCGCCAGCAAACCACCTGCAAGAGAAACGGGACTTGCCCGTGGGGAGCTGTTTTTT. Translating gives CASKPPARETGLARGELFF.

The rearrangement uses TRBV9 and TRBJ1-3; the D gene is possibly TRBD1 (5 bases). Germline V gene sequence: CDR1 SGDLS, CDR2 YYNGEE. Deletions cut 2 bases from V and 4 bases from J, with 16 bases between. CDR3 size: 16 residues. The CDR3 DNA sequence: TGTGCCAGCAGCGTCGACAGCGAAGGAGAGGGAAACACCATATATTTT. Translated, it gives CASSVDSEGEGNTIYF.

This sequence joins TRBV11-2 and TRBJ2-7; a weak D match, TRBD1 (6 bases). With 0 bases removed from V and 2 bases from J, the gap between germline ends came to 17 bases. Germline V gene data show CDR1 as SGHAT and CDR2 as FQNNGV. CDR3 length: 17 amino acids. The CDR3 coding sequence is TGTGCCAGCAGCTTAGAGGGTGGACAGTACTGGGCCTACGAGCAGTACTTC. Its translation: CASSLEGGQYWAYEQYF.

This chain uses TRBV19 with TRBJ1-1; D perhaps matches TRBD1 (5 bases). CDR3 length equals 15 residues. V lost 1 base to trimming and J lost 0 bases, with 9 bases between them. Germline lookup yields CDR1 LNHDA and CDR2 SQIVND (reference sequence). The chain's CDR3 is CASSIGGLVNTEAFF. Here the CDR3 DNA reads TGTGCCAGTAGTATAGGGGGCCTGGTGAACACTGAAGCTTTCTTT.

Notes on this clone: The germline gene is not matched at one end of the junction; a read error may be the cause. This specimen includes other DNA sequences encoding the same CDR3. The chain has TRBV6-5 and TRBJ2-7, with D perhaps matching TRBD1 (6 bases). CDR1 and CDR2 (germline): MNHEY, SVGAGI. CDR3 length equals 16 residues. CDR3 sequence (DNA): TGTGCCAGCAGCTACTCGATCGGACAGAAGGCCTACGAGCAGTACTTC. Translated, it gives CASSYSIGQKAYEQYF.

The genes are TRBV7-3 and TRBJ1-2, with D unclear. The CDR3 has 13 amino acids. Germline CDR1 reads SGHTA; CDR2 reads FQGTGA. With 4 bases removed from V and 4 bases from J, the gap between germline ends came to 10 bases. CDR3 protein: CASSSEEGYGYTF. The CDR3 DNA reads TGTGCCAGCAGCTCGGAAGAGGGCTATGGCTACACCTTC.

The rearrangement uses TRBV28 and TRBJ2-3; weak D call: TRBD2 (5 bases). This CDR3 is built from 14 residues. V dropped 6 bases and J dropped 0 bases, with 10 bases sitting between them. Germline V lookup: CDR1 MDHEN, CDR2 SYDVKM. CDR3 sequence (DNA): TGTGCCAGCAGCTCTGGCGGGAGCACAGATACGCAGTATTTT. Encoded protein: CASSSGGSTDTQYF.

This clone was recorded only once. This sequence joins TRBV7-2 and TRBJ2-3; 10 bases agree with TRBD1. V lost 3 bases, J lost 4 bases, and 4 bases stayed unmatched. Germline lookup yields CDR1 SGHTA and CDR2 FQGNSA. The CDR3 is 15 amino acids. The CDR3 nucleotides are TGTGCCAGCAGCTTTTGGGGACAGGGGTCAGATACGCAGTATTTT. It is translated as CASSFWGQGSDTQYF. The complete variable domain, with remaining parts taken from reference TRBV7-2 and TRBJ2-3, reads GAGVSQSPSNKVTEKGKDVELRCDPISGHTALYWYRQSLGQGLEFLIYFQGNSAPDKSGLPSDRFSAERTGGSVSTLTIQRTQQEDSAVYLCASSFWGQGSDTQYFGPGTRLTVL.

This clone was counted between two and nine times. The chain is built from TRBV7-7 and TRBJ2-3; 11 bases are a match to TRBD2. Germline CDR1 is SSHAT and CDR2 is FNYEAQ (reference sequence). J was trimmed by 0 bases and V by 3 bases; bases with no gene match: 2. This CDR3 spans 16 amino acids. The CDR3 coding sequence is TGTGCCAGCAGCTTGGCTAGCGGGGGGAGCACAGATACGCAGTATTTT. Encoded protein: CASSLASGGSTDTQYF.

This sequence joins TRBV6-1 and TRBJ1-2; D call uncertain. The CDR3 consists of 14 residues. The V and J ends lost 1 base and 2 bases respectively, with 8 bases between them. Germline lookup yields CDR1 MNHNS and CDR2 SASEGT. In DNA, the CDR3 is TGTGCCAGCAGTGAAGGCGGGGTCAACTATGGCTACACCTTC. Translation: CASSEGGVNYGYTF.

The V call is TRBV7-2, the J call TRBJ2-5; TRBD1 agrees at 7 bases. The CDR3 has 14 amino acids. CDR1 is SGHTA, CDR2 FQGNSA, per germline. The V segment lost 5 bases and the J segment 3 bases; nucleotides outside the gene matches: 6. The CDR3 coding sequence is TGTGCCAGCAGCCCAGGACAGGCTAAAGAGACCCAGTACTTC. Translated: CASSPGQAKETQYF.